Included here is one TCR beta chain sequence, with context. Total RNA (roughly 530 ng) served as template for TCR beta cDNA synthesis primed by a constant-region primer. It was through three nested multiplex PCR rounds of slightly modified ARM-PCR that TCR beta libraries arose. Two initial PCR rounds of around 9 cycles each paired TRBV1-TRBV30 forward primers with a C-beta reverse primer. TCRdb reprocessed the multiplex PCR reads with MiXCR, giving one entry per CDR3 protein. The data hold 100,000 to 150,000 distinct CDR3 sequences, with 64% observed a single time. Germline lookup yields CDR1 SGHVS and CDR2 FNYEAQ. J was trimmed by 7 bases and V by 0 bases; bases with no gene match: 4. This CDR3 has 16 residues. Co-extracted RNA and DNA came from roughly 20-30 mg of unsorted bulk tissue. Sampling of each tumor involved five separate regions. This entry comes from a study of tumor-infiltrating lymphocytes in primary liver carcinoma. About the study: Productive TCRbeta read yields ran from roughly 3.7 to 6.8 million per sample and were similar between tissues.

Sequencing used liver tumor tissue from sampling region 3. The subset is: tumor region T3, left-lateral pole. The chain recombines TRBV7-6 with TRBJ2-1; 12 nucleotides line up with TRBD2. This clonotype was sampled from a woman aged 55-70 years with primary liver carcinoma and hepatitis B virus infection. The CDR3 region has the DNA TGTGCCAGCAGCTTAGCCGGGACTAGCGGGTCGAATGAGCAGTTCTTC. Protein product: CASSLAGTSGSNEQFF.